A selection of T cell receptor beta chains follows, all from one sample in a study of cytomegalovirus exposure and HLA in healthy donors. Produced via immunoSEQ multiplex PCR; TCRdb's table is partial and in-frame only. The table records about 96,000 clones, around 74% of them present only once. The sequencing input was PBMCs. These receptors all stem from a female donor in good health and CMV-seropositive. The conserved cysteine and the conserved F or W are not part of the CDR3 here. The order of the fields is J gene, V gene, CDR3 protein.

TRBJ1-2 TRBV25-1 ASSEFARGRGYGYT
TRBJ2-7 TRBV30 AWTAGDEQY
TRBJ1-3 TRBV20-1 SARTGNTIY
TRBJ2-3 TRBV14 ASREGVTQY
TRBJ1-5 TRBV15 ATRRSEGGIQPQH
TRBJ2-1 TRBV6-6 ASSYNSGGNNEQF
TRBJ2-3 TRBV6-1 ASTPQAGGTDTQY
TRBJ1-2 TRBV28 ASSYDRVGYT
TRBJ2-2 TRBV6-5 ASRTKQNTGELF
TRBJ2-5 TRBV10-3 AISEVRETQY
TRBJ2-7 TRBV4-3 ASSQGRDYFYEQY
TRBJ1-1 TRBV7-2 ASSYQGGALSSTEAF
TRBJ2-2 TRBV13 ASSLGGTPGELF
TRBJ1-1 TRBV30 AWSQGSGTEAF
TRBJ1-5 TRBV30 AWSVPDRDNQPQH
TRBJ2-3 TRBV7-2 ASSSGTSGHTQY
TRBJ2-5 TRBV29-1 SVATRGEAQY
TRBJ2-7 TRBV19 ASVGQGSYEQY
TRBJ1-3 TRBV6-1 ASSLGRSGNTIY
TRBJ2-2 TRBV10-2 ASNPLRTSVTGELF
TRBJ2-5 TRBV7-9 ASSRTGPQETQY
TRBJ2-5 TRBV7-7 ASSPSGGSETQY
TRBJ1-5 TRBV28 ASSLEQPQH
TRBJ1-2 TRBV28 ASSRVDRYYGYT
TRBJ2-7 TRBV4-2 ASSQTGPRGLVRVRDEQY
TRBJ1-5 TRBV29-1 SVGQGFGQPQH
TRBJ1-5 TRBV6-5 ASTLQGKH
TRBJ2-7 TRBV28 ASSRQPREQY
TRBJ1-1 TRBV7-7 ASSLGAGGEAF
TRBJ2-2 TRBV14 ASSPLVYTGELF
TRBJ2-5 TRBV15 ATSRATRGETQY
TRBJ2-1 TRBV7-9 ASSLNPGLAGASYNEQF
TRBJ1-2 TRBV5-1 ASSSRQGASEGYT
TRBJ2-1 TRBV6-4 ASSDGRGDYNEQF
TRBJ1-1 TRBV28 ASSPGTMNTEAF
TRBJ2-1 TRBV10-3 AISGLAGSNEQF
TRBJ2-1 TRBV2 ASSLEGSYNEQF
TRBJ2-3 TRBV4-3 ASSQEYGGAWDTQY
TRBJ2-7 TRBV5-6 ASRGTGLSYEQY
TRBJ1-2 TRBV7-2 ASSLGTGRNYGYT
TRBJ1-4 TRBV5-4 ASSAAFNEKLF
TRBJ1-2 TRBV5-1 ASSLAQGPSLSGYT
TRBJ1-5 TRBV4-3 ASSQDTGQPQH
TRBJ2-3 TRBV7-8 ASSLYGRTGGPDTQY
TRBJ1-5 TRBV28 ASRLGLDATNQPQH